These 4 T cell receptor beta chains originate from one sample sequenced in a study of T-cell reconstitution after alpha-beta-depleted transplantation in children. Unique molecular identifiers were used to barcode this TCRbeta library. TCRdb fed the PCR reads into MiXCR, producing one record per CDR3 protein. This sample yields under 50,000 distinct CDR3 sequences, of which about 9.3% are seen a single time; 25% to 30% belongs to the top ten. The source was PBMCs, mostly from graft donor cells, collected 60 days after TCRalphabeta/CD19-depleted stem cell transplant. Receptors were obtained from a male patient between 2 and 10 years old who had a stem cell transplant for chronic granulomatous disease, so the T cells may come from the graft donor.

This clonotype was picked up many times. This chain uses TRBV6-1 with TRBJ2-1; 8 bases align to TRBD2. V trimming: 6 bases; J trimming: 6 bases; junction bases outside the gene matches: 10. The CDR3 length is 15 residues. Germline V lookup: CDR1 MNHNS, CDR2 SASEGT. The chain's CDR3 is CASRPTAGEGNEQFF. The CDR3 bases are TGTGCCAGCAGGCCAACAGCGGGAGAAGGCAATGAGCAGTTCTTC.

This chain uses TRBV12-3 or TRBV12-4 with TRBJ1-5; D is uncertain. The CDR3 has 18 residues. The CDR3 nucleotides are TGTGTTAGCAGTTCCTTAGGAGAGTGGAGATATAGCAATCAGCCCCAGCATTTT. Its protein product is CVSSSLGEWRYSNQPQHF.

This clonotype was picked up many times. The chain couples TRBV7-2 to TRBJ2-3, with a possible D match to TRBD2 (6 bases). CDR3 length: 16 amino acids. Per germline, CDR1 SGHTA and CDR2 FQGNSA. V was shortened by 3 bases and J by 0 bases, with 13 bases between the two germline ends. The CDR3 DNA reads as TGTGCCAGCAGCTTTCGCTTAGCGGAAAGCACAGATACGCAGTATTTT. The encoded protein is CASSFRLAESTDTQYF.

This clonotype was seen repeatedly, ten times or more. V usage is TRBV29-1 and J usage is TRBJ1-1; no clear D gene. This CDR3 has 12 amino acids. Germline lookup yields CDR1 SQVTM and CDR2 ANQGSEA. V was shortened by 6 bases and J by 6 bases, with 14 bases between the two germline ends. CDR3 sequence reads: CSVLSPGAEAFF. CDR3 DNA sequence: TGCAGCGTCCTTAGTCCGGGCGCTGAAGCTTTCTTT.